One sample yielded the 7 T cell receptor beta chains listed below, sequenced in a study of T cells in localized non-small cell lung cancer. Assay: immunoSEQ multiplex PCR; the TCRdb copy retains only in-frame clones and omits some. The sample includes tens of thousands of clones, about 80% seen only once; the top ten take roughly 17%. The input for sequencing was peripheral blood, taken before any cancer treatment. Every receptor here comes from a male donor older than 55 with stage III squamous cell lung carcinoma.

There are a few counts of this clone. The gene calls are TRBV19 and TRBJ2-1; TRBD2 matches 10 bases. The CDR3 loop spans 15 amino acids. The germline V gene encodes CDR1 LNHDA and CDR2 SQIVND (reference sequence). With 5 bases clipped from V and 4 bases from J, the junction kept 5 bases outside the gene matches. Here the CDR3 DNA reads TGTGCCAGTAGTGTCCGGACTAGCGGATACAATGAGCAGTTCTTC. It yields the protein CASSVRTSGYNEQFF. The full variable domain, in which reference TRBV19 and TRBJ2-1 provide the parts outside the CDR3, is DGGITQSPKYLFRKEGQNVTLSCEQNLNHDAMYWYRQDPGQGLRLIYYSQIVNDFQKGDIAEGYSVSREKKESFPLTVTSAQKNPTAFYLCASSVRTSGYNEQFFGPGTRLTVL.

V is TRBV15 and J is TRBJ1-1; no reliable D call. There are 15 residues in the CDR3. Between the trimmed V and J ends, which lost 3 bases and 1 base, there was a span of 12 bases. CDR1 LNHNV and CDR2 YYDKDF come from the germline V gene (reference sequence). CDR3 bases: TGTGCCACCAGCAGGGGCATCACGGGGAACACTGAAGCTTTCTTT. The encoded protein is CATSRGITGNTEAFF.

V gene TRBV4-1 combines with J gene TRBJ2-2; D possibly corresponds to TRBD2 (5 bases). The CDR3 extends over 14 amino acids. Germline assignment: CDR1 MGHRA and CDR2 YSYEKL. With 10 bases removed from V and 5 bases from J, the gap between germline ends came to 17 bases. CDR3: CATGEGVGTGELFF. In DNA form, the CDR3 reads TGCGCCACCGGGGAAGGAGTAGGGACCGGGGAGCTGTTTTTT.

This chain uses TRBV5-1 with TRBJ2-7, with D perhaps matching TRBD1 or TRBD2 (5 bases each). V was cut by 3 bases and J by 4 bases, with 11 bases left in between. The CDR3 runs to 13 residues. Germline V lookup: CDR1 SGHRS, CDR2 YFSETQ. The DNA for the CDR3 is TGCGCCAGCAGCTCCCGGGGACCATACGAGCAGTACTTC. Encoded protein: CASSSRGPYEQYF.

V usage is TRBV6-6 and J usage is TRBJ1-2; the match to TRBD1 covers 8 bases. Trimming cost V 4 bases and J 6 bases; bases outside gene matches: 4. The CDR3 is 13 amino acids. CDR1 is MNHNY, CDR2 SVGAGI, per germline (reference sequence). CDR3 nucleotide sequence: TGTGCCAGCAGTTGGGACAGGAGAGATGGCTACACCTTC. It specifies CASSWDRRDGYTF.

This rearrangement joins TRBV7-2 to TRBJ2-7; weak D call: TRBD1 (5 bases). This CDR3 spans 13 amino acids. Per the germline V gene, CDR1 is SGHTA and CDR2 is FQGNSA. V lost 5 bases and J lost 7, with 15 bases in between. CDR3 DNA sequence: TGTGCCAGCAGCCAGGGCCTCCGCCGGGAGCAGTACTTC. The encoded protein is CASSQGLRREQYF.

On this clone: Other DNA sequences within the sample encode an identical CDR3. V gene TRBV7-6 combines with J gene TRBJ2-7; D remains ambiguous. V lost 5 bases to trimming and J lost 3 bases, with 11 bases between them. The CDR3 loop spans 13 amino acids. In germline, CDR1 is SGHVS, CDR2 FNYEAQ. DNA for the CDR3: TGTGCCAGCAGCCCCGGGCCAAACTACGAGCAGTACTTC. Translated, it gives CASSPGPNYEQYF.